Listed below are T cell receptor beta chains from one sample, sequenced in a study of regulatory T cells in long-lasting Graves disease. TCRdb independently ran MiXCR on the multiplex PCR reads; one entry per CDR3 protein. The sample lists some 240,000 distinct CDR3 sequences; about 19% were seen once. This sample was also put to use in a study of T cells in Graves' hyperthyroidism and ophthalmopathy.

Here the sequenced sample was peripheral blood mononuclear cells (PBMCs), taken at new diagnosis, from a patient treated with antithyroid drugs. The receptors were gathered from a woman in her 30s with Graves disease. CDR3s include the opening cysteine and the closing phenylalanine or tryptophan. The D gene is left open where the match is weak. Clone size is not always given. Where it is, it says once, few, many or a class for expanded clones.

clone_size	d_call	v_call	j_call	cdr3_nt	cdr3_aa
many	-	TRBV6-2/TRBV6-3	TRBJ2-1	TGTGCCAGCGTTGGCCGTTCTGACAGACGGTACAATGAGCAGTTCTTC	CASVGRSDRRYNEQFF
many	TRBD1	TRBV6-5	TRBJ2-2	TGTGCCAGCAGTTACTCGAGTAGGGGTCGCCGGGACAGGGTTTTGACCGGGGAGCTGTTTTTT	CASSYSSRGRRDRVLTGELFF
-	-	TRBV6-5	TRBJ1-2	TGTGCCAGCAGTTACAATGCAGACGGCTACACCTTC	CASSYNADGYTF
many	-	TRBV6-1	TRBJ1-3	TGTGCCAGCAGGGGGACAACAGGGACTGGAAACACCATATATTTT	CASRGTTGTGNTIYF
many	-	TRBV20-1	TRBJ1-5	TGCAGTGCTAGAGATGTGTTCAATAGCAATCAGCCCCAGCATTTT	CSARDVFNSNQPQHF
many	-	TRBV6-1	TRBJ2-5	TGTGCCAGCAGTGAAGAGGATGGTAGTCGGGAGACCCAGTACTTC	CASSEEDGSRETQYF
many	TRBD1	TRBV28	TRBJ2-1	TGTGCCAGCAGTAGGGACAGGGACTACAATGAGCAGTTCTTC	CASSRDRDYNEQFF
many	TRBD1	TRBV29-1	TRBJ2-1	TGCAGCGTAGGGCCCGCCGGGACAGGGGGCAATGAGCAGTTCTTC	CSVGPAGTGGNEQFF
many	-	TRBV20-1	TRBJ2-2	TGCAGTGCTCGACTAGTGTTGGACACCGGGGAGCTGTTTTTT	CSARLVLDTGELFF
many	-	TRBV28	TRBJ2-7	TGTGCCAGCAGTTTAAACAGCCCCTACGAGCAGTACTTC	CASSLNSPYEQYF
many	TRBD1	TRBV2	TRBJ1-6	TGTGCCAGCTGCCAGGGGGCTCTGGGGAATTCACCCCTCCACTTT	CASCQGALGNSPLHF
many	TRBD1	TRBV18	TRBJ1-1	TGTGCCAGCTCACCACCCCTGGGACAGGGCGAAGGGGACACTGAAGCTTTCTTT	CASSPPLGQGEGDTEAFF
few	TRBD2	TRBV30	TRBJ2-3	TGTGCCTGGAAATTCCTAGCGGGATGGACAGATACGCAGTATTTT	CAWKFLAGWTDTQYF
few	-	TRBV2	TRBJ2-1	TGTGCCAGCAGTGATCAGGTAGGGTCGGATGAGCAGTTCTTC	CASSDQVGSDEQFF
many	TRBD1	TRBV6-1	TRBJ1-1	TGTGCCAGCAACCTACAGGGGATCGGCACTGAAGCTTTCTTT	CASNLQGIGTEAFF
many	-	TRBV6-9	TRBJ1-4	TGTGCCAGCAGTTTCCGAGGGGAAAAACTGTTTTTT	CASSFRGEKLFF
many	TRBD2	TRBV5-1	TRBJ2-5	TGCGCCAGCAGCTACGGAGGACTAGCGGGGCTAGAGACCCAGTACTTC	CASSYGGLAGLETQYF
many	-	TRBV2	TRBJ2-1	TGTGCCAGCATCGCTAGGCCTTACAATGAGCAGTTCTTC	CASIARPYNEQFF
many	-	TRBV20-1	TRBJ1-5	TGCAGTGCTAGACAGGGTTTCCAGCCCCAGCATTTT	CSARQGFQPQHF
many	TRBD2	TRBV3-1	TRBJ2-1	TGTGCCAGCAGCCAGGGACTAATCAATGAGCAGTTCTTC	CASSQGLINEQFF
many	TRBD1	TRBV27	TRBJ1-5	TGTGCCAGCAGTTGGACAGGGGATCTCGAGCCCCAGCATTTT	CASSWTGDLEPQHF
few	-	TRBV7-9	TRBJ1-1	TGTGCCAGCAGCTGGGACGGGGGAGGTAACACTGAAGCTTTCTTT	CASSWDGGGNTEAFF
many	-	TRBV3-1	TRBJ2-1	TGTGCCAGCAGCCAAGATCTAGCGGAGCAGTTCTTC	CASSQDLAEQFF
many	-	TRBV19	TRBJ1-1	TGTGCCAGTAGTGCGTCAGGTGGAACTGAAGCTTTCTTT	CASSASGGTEAFF
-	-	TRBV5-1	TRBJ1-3	TGCGCCAGCAGCTTGGAACATGGAAACACCATATATTTT	CASSLEHGNTIYF
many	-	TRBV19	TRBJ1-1	TGTGCCAGTAGTATCCTGTACCCCCAGGGGTTCGTGAACACTGAAGCTTTCTTT	CASSILYPQGFVNTEAFF
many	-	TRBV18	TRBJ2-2	TGTGCCAGCTCACCACACGCCACCGGGGAGCTGTTTTTT	CASSPHATGELFF
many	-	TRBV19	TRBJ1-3	TGTGCCAGTAGTACCGACGCACCCTCTGGAAACACCATATATTTT	CASSTDAPSGNTIYF
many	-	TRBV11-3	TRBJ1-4	TGTGCCAGCAGCTTACAGGATGAAAAACTGTTTTTT	CASSLQDEKLFF
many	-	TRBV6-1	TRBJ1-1	TGTGCCAGCAGCCGATCCGCGGACAGCTTCAACACTGAAGCTTTCTTT	CASSRSADSFNTEAFF
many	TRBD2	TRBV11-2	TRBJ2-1	TGTGCCAGCAGCGCGGGGGGAGCGCCGCAGTTCTTC	CASSAGGAPQFF
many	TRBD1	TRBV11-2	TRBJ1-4	TGTGCCAGCAGCTTGACTGGACAGGGTCGACTGTTTTTT	CASSLTGQGRLFF
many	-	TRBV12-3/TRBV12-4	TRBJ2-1	TGTGCCAGCAGTCCCACTAGTATCCATGAGCAGTTCTTC	CASSPTSIHEQFF
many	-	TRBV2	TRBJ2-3	TGTGCCAGCAAGCGCTCTAGCGCTAGCACAGATACGCAGTATTTT	CASKRSSASTDTQYF
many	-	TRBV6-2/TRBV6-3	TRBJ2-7	TGTGCCAGCAGTTACGGGACCCACACCTACGAGCAGTACTTC	CASSYGTHTYEQYF
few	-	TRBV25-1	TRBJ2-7	TGTGCCAGCAGTGATAACTACGAGCAGTACTTC	CASSDNYEQYF
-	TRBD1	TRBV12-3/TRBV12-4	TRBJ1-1	TGTGCCAGCAGTCCCGGGACAGGGGATGTAACTGAAGCTTTCTTT	CASSPGTGDVTEAFF
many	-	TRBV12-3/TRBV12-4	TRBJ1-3	TGTGCCAGCAGTTTAATGGGCAGGGGAAACACCATATATTTT	CASSLMGRGNTIYF
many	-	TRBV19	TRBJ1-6	TGTGCCAGTAAGGAGGACCGCTATAATTCACCCCTCCACTTT	CASKEDRYNSPLHF
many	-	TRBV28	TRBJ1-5	TGTGCCAGCAGTTCGGTCGGATGGCTCCGGACTAGCAATCAGCCCCAGCATTTT	CASSSVGWLRTSNQPQHF
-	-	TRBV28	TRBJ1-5	TGTGCCAGCAGTGAGGGTTGGTATAGCAATCAGTCCCAGCACTTT	CASSEGWYSNQSQHF
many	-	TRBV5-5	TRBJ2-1	TGTGCCGGCTCCTCGGTCGGGGGTAGGAATGAGCAGTTCTTC	CAGSSVGGRNEQFF
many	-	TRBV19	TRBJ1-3	TGTGCCAGACCAAGGGACGTCCCAAGGACCTCTGGAAACACCATATATTTT	CARPRDVPRTSGNTIYF
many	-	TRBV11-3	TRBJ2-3	TGTGCCAGCAGCTTATTGAGTTGGGGCGAAAGGGACACAGATACGCAGTATTTT	CASSLLSWGERDTDTQYF
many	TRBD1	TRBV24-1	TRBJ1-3	TGTGCCACCAGTGCCAGCCCTCGGGACAGCTCTGGAAACACCATATATTTT	CATSASPRDSSGNTIYF
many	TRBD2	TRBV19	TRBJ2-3	TGTGCCAGTAGGGAGGGACTAGGGCCCTCCGGGACAGATACGCAGTATTTT	CASREGLGPSGTDTQYF